A selection of T cell receptor beta chains follows, all from one sample in a study of blood T cell repertoires in COVID-19. Repertoires were generated with immunoSEQ multiplex PCR, while TCRdb's copy carries only in-frame clones and drops some. Here the sample spans 290,000 or so clones, approximately 93% being singletons. The sequencing sample was made of peripheral blood. All receptors come from a woman aged 30 to 39 with COVID-19, enrolled during active disease. Both conserved end residues are part of each CDR3. Fields, in order: CDR3 length, J gene, V gene, clone size, D gene, CDR3 protein, CDR3 DNA. The D gene is left open where the match is weak. Not all rows give a size; the values are once, few, many and, for expanded clones, a class.

14 TRBJ1-2 TRBV30 . . CAWSVGGEGYGYTF TGTGCCTGGAGTGTAGGAGGGGAGGGCTATGGCTACACCTTC
14 TRBJ1-1 TRBV28 once . CASSLPMGRRQAFF TGTGCCAGCAGTTTACCTATGGGCAGGCGCCAAGCTTTCTTT
15 TRBJ1-1 TRBV5-4 once TRBD1 CASSPGQGTNTEAFF TGTGCCAGCAGCCCCGGACAGGGGACGAACACTGAAGCTTTCTTT
14 TRBJ2-7 TRBV7-9 . TRBD2 CASSTLAGVDEQYF TGTGCCAGCAGCACCCTAGCGGGAGTCGACGAGCAGTACTTC
14 TRBJ2-2 TRBV3-1/TRBV3-2 . TRBD2 CASSQDTSAGELFF TGTGCCAGCAGCCAAGACACTAGCGCCGGGGAGCTGTTTTTT
13 TRBJ2-1 TRBV27 . . CASSLSVRNEQFF TGTGCCAGCAGTTTATCAGTACGGAATGAGCAGTTCTTC
14 TRBJ1-2 TRBV5-4 . TRBD1 CASSLPYRGHGYTF TGTGCCAGCAGCTTGCCATACAGGGGGCATGGCTACACCTTC
16 TRBJ2-7 TRBV29-1 . TRBD2 CSVEDPTSGDSYEQYF TGCAGCGTTGAAGATCCGACTAGCGGGGACTCCTACGAGCAGTACTTC
16 TRBJ1-2 TRBV28 . TRBD1 CASSTLDRARNYGYTF TGTGCCAGCAGTACCCTGGACAGGGCGAGAAACTATGGCTACACCTTC
16 TRBJ2-3 TRBV5-1 . TRBD2 CASSRRLAEGTDTQYF TGCGCCAGCAGCCGAAGACTAGCGGAGGGCACAGATACGCAGTATTTT
16 TRBJ2-1 TRBV11-2 . TRBD2 CASSLTVAGGASEQFF TGTGCCAGCAGCTTGACAGTAGCGGGAGGAGCGTCTGAGCAGTTCTTC
17 TRBJ1-4 TRBV28 . . CASSFVDSVERGEKLFF TGTGCCAGCAGTTTTGTGGACAGCGTGGAACGTGGTGAAAAACTGTTTTTT
13 TRBJ1-4 TRBV30 . . CAWSVATNEKLFF TGTGCCTGGAGTGTCGCAACTAATGAAAAACTGTTTTTT
16 TRBJ2-1 TRBV19 . TRBD2 CASRSSSGREYNEQFF TGTGCCAGTAGATCGTCTAGCGGGAGGGAGTACAATGAGCAGTTCTTC
14 TRBJ2-5 TRBV18 once TRBD1 CASSQQGPQETQYF TGTGCCAGCTCACAACAGGGGCCCCAAGAGACCCAGTACTTC
14 TRBJ2-7 TRBV3-1/TRBV3-2 . TRBD2 CASSQDGTTTEQYF TGTGCCAGCAGCCAAGATGGGACTACCACCGAGCAGTACTTC
13 TRBJ1-1 TRBV11-2 . . CASREQQNTEAFF TGTGCCAGCAGGGAGCAGCAGAACACTGAAGCTTTCTTT
17 TRBJ1-2 TRBV7-9 . TRBD1 CASSLTTGTGGSYGYTF TGTGCCAGCAGCTTGACGACCGGGACAGGGGGCAGCTATGGCTACACCTTC
11 TRBJ2-5 TRBV19 . . CASSTGGTQYF TGTGCCAGTAGTACAGGAGGGACCCAGTACTTC
12 TRBJ2-7 TRBV5-4 . . CASSLGGYEQYF TGTGCCAGCAGCTTAGGGGGATACGAGCAGTACTTC
15 TRBJ2-7 TRBV18 . TRBD1 CASSPWDRGGYEQYF TGTGCCAGCTCACCTTGGGACAGGGGAGGCTACGAGCAGTACTTC
18 TRBJ2-3 TRBV19 . TRBD2 CASSPRGISGRARDTQYF TGTGCCAGTAGTCCCCGTGGAATTAGCGGGAGGGCCCGAGATACGCAGTATTTT
17 TRBJ2-1 TRBV18 . . CASSPLQPVSSYNEQFF TGTGCCAGCTCACCACTCCAACCTGTTAGCTCCTACAATGAGCAGTTCTTC
14 TRBJ1-2 TRBV6-1 . TRBD1 CASSERGQGGGYTF TGTGCCAGCAGTGAAAGAGGGCAGGGGGGAGGCTACACCTTC
14 TRBJ2-3 TRBV6-5 . TRBD2 CASSYAGGLDTQYF TGTGCCAGCAGTTACGCGGGAGGCCTAGATACGCAGTATTTT
14 TRBJ2-5 TRBV6-2/TRBV6-3 . . CASSYSGGEETQYF TGTGCCAGCAGTTACTCAGGCGGAGAAGAGACCCAGTACTTC
17 TRBJ1-5 TRBV15 . . CATSRDITGSADQPQHF TGTGCCACCAGCAGAGATATTACAGGGTCAGCGGATCAGCCCCAGCATTTT
16 TRBJ2-1 TRBV5-6 . TRBD2 CASSLESSGIYNEQFF TGTGCCAGCAGCTTAGAATCTAGCGGGATTTACAATGAGCAGTTCTTC
14 TRBJ1-1 TRBV4-1 . TRBD1 CASSQGTGRTEAFF TGCGCCAGCAGCCAAGGGACAGGGAGAACTGAAGCTTTCTTT
13 TRBJ1-2 TRBV3-1/TRBV3-2 . TRBD1 CASSRGQGAGYTF TGTGCCAGCAGCCGAGGACAGGGGGCTGGCTACACCTTC
16 TRBJ2-1 TRBV10-3 . TRBD2 CAISESEGLAGGKQFF TGTGCCATCAGTGAGTCGGAAGGACTAGCGGGAGGGAAGCAGTTCTTC
15 TRBJ1-1 TRBV4-1 few . CASSQDVGGWTEAFF TGCGCCAGCAGCCAAGATGTGGGGGGTTGGACTGAAGCTTTCTTT
14 TRBJ1-4 TRBV6-4 . . CASSERGGDEKLFF TGTGCCAGCAGTGAGAGAGGAGGGGATGAAAAACTGTTTTTT
17 TRBJ2-1 TRBV18 . TRBD2 CASSPRGLAGGNNEQFF TGTGCCAGCTCCCCTAGAGGCCTAGCGGGAGGGAACAATGAGCAGTTCTTC
16 TRBJ2-3 TRBV18 . . CASSPLGQKASDTQYF TGTGCCAGCTCACCACTGGGACAAAAAGCCTCAGATACGCAGTATTTT
16 TRBJ2-3 TRBV5-1 . . CASSLVGTPSTDTQYF TGCGCCAGCAGCTTGGTTGGGACACCTAGCACAGATACGCAGTATTTT